This T cell receptor (beta chain) is from a study of T cells in Graves' hyperthyroidism and ophthalmopathy. Amplification targeted TCR beta CDR3 regions from RNA transcripts. The TCR CDR3 first-round RT-PCR relied on the HTBI primer set. TCRdb re-analysed the multiplex PCR reads in MiXCR, keeping a single row per CDR3 protein. This table has 550,000 to 650,000 distinct CDR3 sequences, around 15% appearing once. The PBMCs were sourced from fresh peripheral blood (approximately 9.6 ml). There are 12 residues in the CDR3. V was trimmed by 9 bases and J by 3 bases, leaving 12 bases between them. Germline assignment: CDR1 ENHRY and CDR2 SYGVKD. This clonotype has a handful of counts. Antigen unknown. Study results and caveats: Also found in blood were most expanded thyroid clonotypes above 0.001. Model-based prediction identified ophthalmopathy a median 6.5 months prior to its onset.

The clonotype comes from a woman in her 40s with Graves' hyperthyroidism. The chain has TRBV10-3 and TRBJ2-7; perhaps TRBD1 as D (6 bases). Sequencing input: blood. This chain's CDR3 is CAISTGNYEQYF. The CDR3 DNA follows: TGTGCCATTTCGACAGGAAACTACGAGCAGTACTTC.